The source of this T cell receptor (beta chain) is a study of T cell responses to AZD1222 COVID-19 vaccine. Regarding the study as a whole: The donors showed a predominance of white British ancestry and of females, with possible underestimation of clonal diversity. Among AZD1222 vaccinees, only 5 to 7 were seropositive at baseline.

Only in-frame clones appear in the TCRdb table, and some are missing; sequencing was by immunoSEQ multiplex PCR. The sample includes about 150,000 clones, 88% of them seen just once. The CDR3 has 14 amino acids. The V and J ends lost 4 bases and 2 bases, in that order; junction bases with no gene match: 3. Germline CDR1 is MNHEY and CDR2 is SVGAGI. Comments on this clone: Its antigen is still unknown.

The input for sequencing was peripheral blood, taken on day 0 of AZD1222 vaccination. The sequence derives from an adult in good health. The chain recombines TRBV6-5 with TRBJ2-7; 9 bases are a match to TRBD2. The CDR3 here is CASSSTSGTYEQYF. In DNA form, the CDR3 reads TGTGCCAGCAGTTCGACTAGCGGAACCTACGAGCAGTACTTC.